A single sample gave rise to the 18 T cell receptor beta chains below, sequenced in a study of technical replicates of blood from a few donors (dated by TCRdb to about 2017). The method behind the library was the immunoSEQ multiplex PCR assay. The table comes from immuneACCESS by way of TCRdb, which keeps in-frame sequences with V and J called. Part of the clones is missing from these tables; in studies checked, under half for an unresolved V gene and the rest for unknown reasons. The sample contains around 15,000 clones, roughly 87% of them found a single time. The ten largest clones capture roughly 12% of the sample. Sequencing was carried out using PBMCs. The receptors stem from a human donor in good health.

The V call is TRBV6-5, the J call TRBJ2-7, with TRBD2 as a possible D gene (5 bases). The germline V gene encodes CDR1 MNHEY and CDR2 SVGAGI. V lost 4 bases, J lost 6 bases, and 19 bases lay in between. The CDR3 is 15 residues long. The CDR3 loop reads CASSLNGISLREQYF. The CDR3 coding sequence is TGTGCCAGCAGTTTAAACGGGATCAGCCTGCGCGAGCAGTACTTC.

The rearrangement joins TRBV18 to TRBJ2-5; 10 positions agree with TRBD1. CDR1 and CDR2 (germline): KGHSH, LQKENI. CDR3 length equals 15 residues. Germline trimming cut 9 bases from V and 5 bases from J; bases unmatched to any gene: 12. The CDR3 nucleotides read TGTGCCAGTCGCACCGGGACAGGGGCCAGGGAGACCCAGTACTTC. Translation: CASRTGTGARETQYF.

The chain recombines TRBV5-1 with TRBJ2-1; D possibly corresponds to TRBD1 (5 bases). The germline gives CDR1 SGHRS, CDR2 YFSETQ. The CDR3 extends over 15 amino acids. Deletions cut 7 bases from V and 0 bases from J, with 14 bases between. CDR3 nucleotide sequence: TGCGCCAGCTATAGTGGACAAAGCTCCTACAATGAGCAGTTCTTC. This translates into CASYSGQSSYNEQFF.

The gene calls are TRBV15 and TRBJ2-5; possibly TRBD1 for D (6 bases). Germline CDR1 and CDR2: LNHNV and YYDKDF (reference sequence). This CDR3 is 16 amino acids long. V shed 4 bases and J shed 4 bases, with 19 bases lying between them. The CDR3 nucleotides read TGTGCCACCAGCAAGGTTACGACAGGCGGGCGAGAGACCCAGTACTTC. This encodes CATSKVTTGGRETQYF.

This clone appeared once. The CDR3 nucleotides are TGTGCCAGTAGTATAAGAGGACAGGGCTCACAGCATTTT. Translating it yields CASSIRGQGSQHF. The chain combines TRBV19 with TRBJ1-5; 8 nucleotides align to TRBD1. V gave up 2 bases and J gave up 13 bases; unmatched junction bases: 7. Looked up from germline, CDR1 is LNHDA and CDR2 is SQIVND (reference sequence). The CDR3 is 13 amino acids. Together with reference TRBV19 and TRBJ1-5, the CDR3 gives the full variable domain: DGGITQSPKYLFRKEGQNVTLSCEQNLNHDAMYWYRQDPGQGLRLIYYSQIVNDFQKGDIAEGYSVSREKKESFPLTVTSAQKNPTAFYLCASSIRGQGSQHFGDGTRLSIL.

In DNA form, the CDR3 reads TGTGCCAGCAGCTACTACGGGACTAGCGGGAGGGACGGTGAGCAGTTCTTC. Its protein product is CASSYYGTSGRDGEQFF. The chain has TRBV7-6 and TRBJ2-1; 16 positions agree with TRBD2. The CDR3 spans 17 residues. CDR1 and CDR2 (germline): SGHVS, FNYEAQ. Trimming took 4 bases from V and 9 from J; bases not matched to a gene: 9.

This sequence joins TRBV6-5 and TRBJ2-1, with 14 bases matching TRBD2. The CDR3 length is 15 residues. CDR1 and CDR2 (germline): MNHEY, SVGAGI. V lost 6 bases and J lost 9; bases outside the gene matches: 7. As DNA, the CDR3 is TGTGCCAGCAGCCAAGGACTAGCGGGAGGTAGTGAGCAGTTCTTC. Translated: CASSQGLAGGSEQFF.

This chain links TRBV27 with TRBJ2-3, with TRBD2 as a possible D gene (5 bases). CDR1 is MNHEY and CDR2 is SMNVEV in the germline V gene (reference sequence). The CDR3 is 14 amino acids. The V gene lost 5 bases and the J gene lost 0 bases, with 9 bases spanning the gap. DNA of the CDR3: TGTGCCAGCAGTCCGCGGGCCAGCACAGATACGCAGTATTTT. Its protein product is CASSPRASTDTQYF.

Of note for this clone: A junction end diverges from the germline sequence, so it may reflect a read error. The CDR3: CASSSSGNAGELFF. CDR3 in DNA: TGTGCCAGCAGCTCTAGCGGGAACGCCGGGGAGCTGTTTTTT. The V gene is TRBV5-6, the J gene TRBJ2-2; 9 bases match TRBD2. The CDR3 sequence is 14 residues long. Germline-derived CDR1 and CDR2 are SGHDT and YYEEEE.

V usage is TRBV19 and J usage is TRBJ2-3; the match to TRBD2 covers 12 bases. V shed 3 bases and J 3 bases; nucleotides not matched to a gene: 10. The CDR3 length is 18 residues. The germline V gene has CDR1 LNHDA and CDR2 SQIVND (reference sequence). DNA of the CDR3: TGTGCCAGTAGTATGGGGCCGACTAGCGGGAGTCGGACAGATACGCAGTATTTT. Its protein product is CASSMGPTSGSRTDTQYF.

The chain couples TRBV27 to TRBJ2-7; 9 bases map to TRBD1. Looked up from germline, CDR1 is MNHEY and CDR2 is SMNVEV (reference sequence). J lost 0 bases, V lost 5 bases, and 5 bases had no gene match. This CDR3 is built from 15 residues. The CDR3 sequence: CASSPTGQGSYEQYF. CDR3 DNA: TGTGCCAGCAGTCCCACGGGACAGGGCTCCTACGAGCAGTACTTC.

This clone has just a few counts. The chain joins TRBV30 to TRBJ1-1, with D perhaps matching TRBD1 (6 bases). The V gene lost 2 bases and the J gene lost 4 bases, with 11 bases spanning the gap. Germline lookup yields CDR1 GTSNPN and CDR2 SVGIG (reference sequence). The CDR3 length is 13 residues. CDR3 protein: CAWSSGQPTEAFF. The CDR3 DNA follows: TGTGCCTGGAGTTCCGGACAGCCCACTGAAGCTTTCTTT.

CDR3 DNA: TGTGCCAGCAGCGCCGGGACAGGACAAAGGGAGCAGTACTTC. The encoded protein is CASSAGTGQREQYF. The chain combines TRBV5-6 with TRBJ2-7; 8 nucleotides agree with TRBD1. J was trimmed by 7 bases and V by 4 bases; bases with no gene match: 10. Germline CDR1 SGHDT, CDR2 YYEEEE. The length of the CDR3 is 14 residues.

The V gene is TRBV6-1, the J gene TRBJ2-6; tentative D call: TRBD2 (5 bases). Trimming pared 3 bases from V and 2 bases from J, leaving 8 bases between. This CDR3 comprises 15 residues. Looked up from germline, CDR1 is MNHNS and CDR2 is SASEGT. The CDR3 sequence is CASSDEGAGANVLTF. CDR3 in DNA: TGTGCCAGCAGTGATGAGGGCGCTGGGGCCAACGTCCTGACTTTC.

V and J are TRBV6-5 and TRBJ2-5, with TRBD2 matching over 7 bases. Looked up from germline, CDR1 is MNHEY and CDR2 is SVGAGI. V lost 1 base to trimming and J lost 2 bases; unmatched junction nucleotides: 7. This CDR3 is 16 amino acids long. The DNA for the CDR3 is TGTGCCAGCAGTTACTGGGCGGGAGCTGGGCAAGAGACCCAGTACTTC. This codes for CASSYWAGAGQETQYF.

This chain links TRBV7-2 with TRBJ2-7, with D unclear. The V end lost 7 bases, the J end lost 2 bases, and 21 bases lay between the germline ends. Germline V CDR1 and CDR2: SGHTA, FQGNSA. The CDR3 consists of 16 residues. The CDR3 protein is CASTPLGNSWTYEQYF. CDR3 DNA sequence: TGTGCCAGCACCCCCTTAGGTAACAGCTGGACCTACGAGCAGTACTTC.

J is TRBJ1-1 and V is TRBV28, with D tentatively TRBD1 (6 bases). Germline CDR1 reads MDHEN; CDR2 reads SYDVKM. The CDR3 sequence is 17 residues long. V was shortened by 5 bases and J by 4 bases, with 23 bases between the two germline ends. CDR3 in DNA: TGTGCCAGCAGTCCTCCGGGACAAGTTTTTCGGGGCACTGAAGCTTTCTTT. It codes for CASSPPGQVFRGTEAFF.

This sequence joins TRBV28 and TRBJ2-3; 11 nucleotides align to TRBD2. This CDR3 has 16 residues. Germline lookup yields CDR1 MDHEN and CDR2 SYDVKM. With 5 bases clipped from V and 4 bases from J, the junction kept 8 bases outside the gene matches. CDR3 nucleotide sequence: TGTGCCAGCAGTCCGTCCCTAGCGGGAGGTGCAGATACGCAGTATTTT. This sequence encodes CASSPSLAGGADTQYF.